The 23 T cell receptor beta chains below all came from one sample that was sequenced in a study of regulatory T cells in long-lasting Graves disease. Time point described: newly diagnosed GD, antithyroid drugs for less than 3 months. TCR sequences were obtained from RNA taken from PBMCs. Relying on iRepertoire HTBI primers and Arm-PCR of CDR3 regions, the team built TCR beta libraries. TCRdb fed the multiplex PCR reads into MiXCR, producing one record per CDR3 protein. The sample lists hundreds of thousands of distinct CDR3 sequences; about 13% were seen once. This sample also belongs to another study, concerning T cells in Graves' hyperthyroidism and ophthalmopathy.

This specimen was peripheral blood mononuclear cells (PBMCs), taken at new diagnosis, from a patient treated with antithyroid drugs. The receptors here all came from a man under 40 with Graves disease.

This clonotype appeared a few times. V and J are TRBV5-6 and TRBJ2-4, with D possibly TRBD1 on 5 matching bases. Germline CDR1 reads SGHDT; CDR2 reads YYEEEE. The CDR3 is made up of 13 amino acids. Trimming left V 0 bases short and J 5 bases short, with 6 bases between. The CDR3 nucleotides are TGTGCCAGCAGCTTGGTGACAGAAAACATTCAGTACTTC. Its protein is CASSLVTENIQYF.

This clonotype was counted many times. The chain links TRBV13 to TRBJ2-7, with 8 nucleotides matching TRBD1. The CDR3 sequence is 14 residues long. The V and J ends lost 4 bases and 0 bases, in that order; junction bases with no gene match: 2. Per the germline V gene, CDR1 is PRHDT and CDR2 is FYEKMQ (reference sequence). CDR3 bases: TGTGCCAGCAGCTCGGACAGGGACTCCTACGAGCAGTACTTC. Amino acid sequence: CASSSDRDSYEQYF. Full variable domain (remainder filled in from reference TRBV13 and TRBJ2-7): AAGVIQSPRHLIKEKRETATLKCYPIPRHDTVYWYQQGPGQDPQFLISFYEKMQSDKGSIPDRFSAQQFSDYHSELNMSSLELGDSALYFCASSSDRDSYEQYFGPGTRLTVT.

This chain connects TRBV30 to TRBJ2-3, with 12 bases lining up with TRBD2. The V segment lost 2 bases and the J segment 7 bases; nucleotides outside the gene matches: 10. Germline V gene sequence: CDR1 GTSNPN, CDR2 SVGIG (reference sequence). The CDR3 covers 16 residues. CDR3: CAWSTPQLAGGHTQYF. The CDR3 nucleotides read TGTGCCTGGAGTACACCCCAACTAGCGGGGGGCCATACGCAGTATTTT.

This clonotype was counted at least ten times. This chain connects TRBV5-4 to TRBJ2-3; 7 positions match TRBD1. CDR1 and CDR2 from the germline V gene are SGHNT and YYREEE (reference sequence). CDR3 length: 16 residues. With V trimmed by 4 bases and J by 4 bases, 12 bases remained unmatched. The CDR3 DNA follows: TGTGCCAGCAGCCCAAGACAGGGCCTTAGCGCAGATACGCAGTATTTT. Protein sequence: CASSPRQGLSADTQYF.

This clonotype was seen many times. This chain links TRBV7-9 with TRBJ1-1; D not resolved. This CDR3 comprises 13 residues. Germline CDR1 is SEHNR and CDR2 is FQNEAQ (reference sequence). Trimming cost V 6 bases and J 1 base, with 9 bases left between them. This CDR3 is CASSLQTNTEAFF. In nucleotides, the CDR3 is TGTGCCAGCAGTCTACAAACGAACACTGAAGCTTTCTTT.

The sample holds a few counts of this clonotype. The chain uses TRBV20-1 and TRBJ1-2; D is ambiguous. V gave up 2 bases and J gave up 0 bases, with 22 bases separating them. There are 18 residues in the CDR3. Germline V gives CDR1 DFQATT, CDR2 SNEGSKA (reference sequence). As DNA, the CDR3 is TGCAGTGCTAGATTCACCAGGCAGAGGAAAGGATCTAACTATGGCTACACCTTC. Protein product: CSARFTRQRKGSNYGYTF.

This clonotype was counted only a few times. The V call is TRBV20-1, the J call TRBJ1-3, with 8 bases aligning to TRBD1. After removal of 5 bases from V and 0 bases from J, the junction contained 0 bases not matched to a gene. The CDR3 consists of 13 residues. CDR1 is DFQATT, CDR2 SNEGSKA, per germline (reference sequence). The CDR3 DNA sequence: TGCAGTGCTGGACAGGGCTCTGGAAACACCATATATTTT. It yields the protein CSAGQGSGNTIYF.

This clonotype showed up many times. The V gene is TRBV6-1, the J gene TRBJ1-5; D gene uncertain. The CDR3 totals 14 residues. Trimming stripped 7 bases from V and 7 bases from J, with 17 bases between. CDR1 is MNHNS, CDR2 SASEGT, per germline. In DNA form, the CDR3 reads TGTGCCAGCAACACCGACCCCGGCTGGCAGCCCCAGCATTTT. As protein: CASNTDPGWQPQHF.

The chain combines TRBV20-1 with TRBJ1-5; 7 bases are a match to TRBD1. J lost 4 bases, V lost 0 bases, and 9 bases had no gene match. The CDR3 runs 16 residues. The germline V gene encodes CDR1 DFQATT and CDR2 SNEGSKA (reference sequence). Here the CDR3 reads CSARDPKGAANQPQHF. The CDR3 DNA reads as TGCAGTGCTAGAGACCCGAAGGGGGCAGCGAATCAGCCCCAGCATTTT.

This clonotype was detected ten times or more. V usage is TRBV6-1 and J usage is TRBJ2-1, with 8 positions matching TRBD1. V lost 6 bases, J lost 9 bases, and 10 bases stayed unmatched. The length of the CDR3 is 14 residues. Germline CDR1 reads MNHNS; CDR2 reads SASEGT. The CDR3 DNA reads TGTGCCAGCAGGGAGAATGACAGGGGCTCTGAGCAGTTCTTC. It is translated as CASRENDRGSEQFF.

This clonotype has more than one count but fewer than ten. DNA of the CDR3: TGTGCCAGTATAGCGGATTCTGAGCAGTTCTTC. Translation: CASIADSEQFF. The V and J genes are TRBV19 and TRBJ2-1, with D possibly TRBD2 on 6 matching bases. V was cut by 7 bases and J by 9 bases, with 10 bases left in between. CDR1 LNHDA and CDR2 SQIVND come from the germline V gene (reference sequence). The CDR3 is 11 residues long.

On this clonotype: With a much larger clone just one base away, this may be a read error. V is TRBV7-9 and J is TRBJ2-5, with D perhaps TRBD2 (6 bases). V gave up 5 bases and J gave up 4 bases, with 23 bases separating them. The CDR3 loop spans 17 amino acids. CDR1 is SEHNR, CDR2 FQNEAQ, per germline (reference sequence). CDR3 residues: CASSGARRGTWGETQYF. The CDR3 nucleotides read TGTGCCAGCAGCGGAGCCAGACGGGGGACTTGGGGAGAGACCCAGTACTTC.

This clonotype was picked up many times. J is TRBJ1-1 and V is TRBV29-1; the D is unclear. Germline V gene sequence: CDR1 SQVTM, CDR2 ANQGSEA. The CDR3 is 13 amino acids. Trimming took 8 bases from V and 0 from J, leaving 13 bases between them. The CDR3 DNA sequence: TGCAGCCTATCATCGAGCCTGAACACTGAAGCTTTCTTT. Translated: CSLSSSLNTEAFF.

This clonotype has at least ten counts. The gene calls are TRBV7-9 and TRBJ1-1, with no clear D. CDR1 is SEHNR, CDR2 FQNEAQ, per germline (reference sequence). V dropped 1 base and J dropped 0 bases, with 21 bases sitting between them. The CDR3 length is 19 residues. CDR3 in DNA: TGTGCCAGCAGCTTAGGGCGTCTGGGTGAGGGATCTTTGAACACTGAAGCTTTCTTT. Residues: CASSLGRLGEGSLNTEAFF.

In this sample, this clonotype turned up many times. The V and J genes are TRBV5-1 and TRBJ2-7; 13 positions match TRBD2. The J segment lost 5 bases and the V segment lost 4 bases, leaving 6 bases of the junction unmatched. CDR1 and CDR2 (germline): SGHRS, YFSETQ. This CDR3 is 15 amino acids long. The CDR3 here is CASSGGTSGIDEQYF. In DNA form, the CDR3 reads TGCGCCAGCAGCGGCGGGACTAGCGGGATTGACGAGCAGTACTTC.

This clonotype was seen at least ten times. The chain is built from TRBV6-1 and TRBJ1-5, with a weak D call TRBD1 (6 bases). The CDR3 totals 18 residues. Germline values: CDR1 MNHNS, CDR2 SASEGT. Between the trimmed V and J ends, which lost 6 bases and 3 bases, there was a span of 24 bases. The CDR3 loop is CASSYWGPGAGTNQPQHF. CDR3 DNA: TGTGCCAGCAGCTATTGGGGCCCAGGGGCCGGAACCAATCAGCCCCAGCATTTT.

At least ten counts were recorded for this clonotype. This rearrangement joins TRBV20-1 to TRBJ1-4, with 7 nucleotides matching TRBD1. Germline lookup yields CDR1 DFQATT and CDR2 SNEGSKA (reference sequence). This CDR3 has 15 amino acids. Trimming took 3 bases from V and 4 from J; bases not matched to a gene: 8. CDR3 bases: TGCAGTGCTAGGACACCGGGACAGTATAATGAAAAACTGTTTTTT. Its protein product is CSARTPGQYNEKLFF.

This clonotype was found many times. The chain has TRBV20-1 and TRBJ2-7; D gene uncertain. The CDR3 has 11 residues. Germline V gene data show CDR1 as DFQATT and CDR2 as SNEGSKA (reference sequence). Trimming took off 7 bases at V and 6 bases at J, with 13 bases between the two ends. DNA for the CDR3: TGCAGTGTTTCAACTGGTTTCGAGCAGTACTTC. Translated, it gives CSVSTGFEQYF.

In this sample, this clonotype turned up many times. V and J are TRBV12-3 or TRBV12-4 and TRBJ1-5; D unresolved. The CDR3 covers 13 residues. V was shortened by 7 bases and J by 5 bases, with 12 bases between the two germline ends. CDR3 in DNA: TGTGCCAGCACCCTGCGGGAGGATCAGCCCCAGCATTTT. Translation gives CASTLREDQPQHF.

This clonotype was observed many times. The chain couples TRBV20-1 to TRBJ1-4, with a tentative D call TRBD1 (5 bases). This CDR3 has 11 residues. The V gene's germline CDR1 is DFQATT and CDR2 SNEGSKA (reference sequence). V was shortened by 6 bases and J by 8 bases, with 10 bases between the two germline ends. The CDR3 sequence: CSAFAGEKLFF. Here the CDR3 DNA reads TGCAGTGCCTTCGCAGGGGAAAAACTGTTTTTT.

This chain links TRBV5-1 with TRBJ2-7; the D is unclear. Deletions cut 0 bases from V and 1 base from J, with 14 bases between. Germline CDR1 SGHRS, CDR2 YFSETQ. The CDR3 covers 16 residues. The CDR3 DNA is TGCGCCAGCAGCTTGGTACCGCCGGAACAGTCCTACGAGCAGTACTTC. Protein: CASSLVPPEQSYEQYF. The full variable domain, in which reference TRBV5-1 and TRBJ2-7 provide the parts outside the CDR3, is KAGVTQTPRYLIKTRGQQVTLSCSPISGHRSVSWYQQTPGQGLQFLFEYFSETQRNKGNFPGRFSGRQFSNSRSEMNVSTLELGDSALYLCASSLVPPEQSYEQYFGPGTRLTVT.

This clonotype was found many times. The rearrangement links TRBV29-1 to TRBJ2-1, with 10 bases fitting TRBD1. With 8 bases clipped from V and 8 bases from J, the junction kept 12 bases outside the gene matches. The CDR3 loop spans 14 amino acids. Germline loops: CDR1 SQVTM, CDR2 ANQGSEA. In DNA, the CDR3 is TGCAGCACACTTAGGGGACAGGGGCTCGATGAGCAGTTCTTC. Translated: CSTLRGQGLDEQFF.

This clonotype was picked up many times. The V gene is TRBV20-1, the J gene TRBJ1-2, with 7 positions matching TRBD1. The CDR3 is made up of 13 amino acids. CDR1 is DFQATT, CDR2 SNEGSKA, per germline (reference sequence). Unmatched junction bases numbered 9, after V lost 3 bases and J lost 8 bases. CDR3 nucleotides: TGCAGTGCTAGCCCCGACAGGGAGGGGGGCTACACCTTC. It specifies CSASPDREGGYTF.